A single sample is the source of the 5 T cell receptor beta chains below, sequenced in a study of blood T cell repertoires in COVID-19. TCRdb keeps only in-frame clones here, not all; method: immunoSEQ multiplex PCR. The sample holds about 130,000 clones, roughly 91% seen once. The sequencing input was peripheral blood. Receptor source: a man aged 55 to 70 with active or convalescent COVID-19.

The chain links TRBV28 to TRBJ2-6; unclear D gene. In germline, CDR1 is MDHEN, CDR2 SYDVKM. This CDR3 contains 16 residues. Trimming left V 4 bases short and J 0 bases short, with 10 bases between. The CDR3 sequence is CASSSGSSSGANVLTF. CDR3 DNA sequence: TGTGCCAGCAGTTCCGGGTCGTCCTCTGGGGCCAACGTCCTGACTTTC.

This chain connects TRBV29-1 to TRBJ1-5; D possibly corresponds to TRBD1 (5 bases). Germline V CDR1 and CDR2: SQVTM, ANQGSEA. The CDR3 spans 13 residues. With 5 bases removed from V and 7 bases from J, the gap between germline ends came to 15 bases. CDR3 protein: CSVQGFDGQPQHF. The CDR3 DNA reads as TGCAGCGTTCAGGGATTCGACGGGCAGCCCCAGCATTTT.

This chain joins TRBV6-5 and TRBJ2-5; 7 nucleotides align to TRBD1. The CDR3 runs 13 residues. Trimming removed 4 bases from V and 5 bases from J; junction bases left unmatched: 4. CDR1 is MNHEY and CDR2 is SVGAGI in the germline V gene. CDR3 nucleotide sequence: TGTGCCAGCAGTTCGACAGGGTTGGAGACCCAGTACTTC. Its protein is CASSSTGLETQYF.

The chain's CDR3 is CASQPTSGQETQYF. The DNA of the CDR3 is TGTGCCTCCCAGCCAACTAGCGGCCAAGAGACCCAGTACTTC. The chain combines TRBV10-3 with TRBJ2-5; 8 bases map to TRBD2. Germline V gene data show CDR1 as ENHRY and CDR2 as SYGVKD. V shed 11 bases and J 1 base; nucleotides not matched to a gene: 9. The CDR3 covers 14 residues.

This chain links TRBV6-5 with TRBJ2-3; the D gene is possibly TRBD2 (6 bases). CDR1 MNHEY and CDR2 SVGAGI come from the germline V gene. V lost 2 bases and J 4 bases, leaving 13 bases between the germline ends. CDR3 length equals 15 residues. The CDR3 here is CASSYDGGAADTQYF. The CDR3 DNA follows: TGTGCCAGCAGTTACGACGGGGGAGCGGCAGATACGCAGTATTTT.